The present entry profiles one T cell receptor beta chain with its context. This clone was observed once. Its antigen is still unknown. There are no base qualities to consult, and no much larger clone falls within one base. Enrolling through a virtual design, the prospective study's participants ranged in age from roughly 18 to 100 years and lived across roughly 23 United States geographic areas. In the prospective study, cohorts were assigned on the basis of participant-reported clinical history obtained from a screening survey and a study questionnaire. ImmuneRACE Cohort 3 recovered participants were defined by two consecutive negative NP/OP PCR tests, healthcare professional clearance, or symptom resolution. In the prospective study, whole blood, serum and a nasopharyngeal or oropharyngeal swab were collected from each participant by mobile phlebotomists. Additional blood draws and questionnaires over an approximately two-month period could optionally be provided by prospective study participants. Blood samples from the prospective study were shipped frozen or at room temperature prior to DNA extraction.

These data belong to a study of blood T cell repertoires in COVID-19 (TCRdb year 2020). With regard to the full study: Collaborator samples came from the United States, Italy and Spain and covered acute and convalescent phases of COVID-19. The material from the prospective study consisted of cDNA or gDNA derived from T cells, B-cell-depleted T cells, or PBMCs. Subjects who had been exposed to COVID-19, were actively infected with it, or had recovered from it provided the deeply sampled blood TCRbeta repertoires that made up the dataset. A freely available public database, intended as a resource for researchers studying the immune response to SARS-CoV-2, is where the repertoires were released. Samples were obtained from the ongoing ImmuneRACE study (first 160 participants) and from about 1,300 subjects provided by 6 global collaborators. Sample metadata almost always included a de-identified subject ID, COVID-19 status, age in years and sex. Where available, HLA class I and class II types were taken from metadata supplied by the sample provider and were not determined by assay-based typing. Study-wide findings and limitations: The quantity of clinical and demographic metadata differed by source and by participant and was supplied without curation.

TCRbeta CDR3 regions were amplified from genomic DNA by means of the immunoSEQ Assay, a bias-controlled multiplex PCR. In the original analysis: Nucleated cell counts per sample were estimated from amplification of reference gene primers within the assay. To quantify the absolute abundance of each unique TCRbeta CDR3 rearrangement, sequence reads were collapsed and filtered. For each sample, productive Simpson clonality was calculated as the square root of Simpson's diversity index over productive rearrangements. In its TCRdb copy, this immuneACCESS table keeps in-frame sequences only and misses some clones. Where compared with another copy, unresolved V genes explain less than half of these, and the others have no known cause. The V and J calls and clone size are taken from that table; D and trimming were inferred from the DNA. A total of hundreds of thousands of clones appear in this sample, about 90% of them only once. Jointly, the top ten make up 0.9% to 1.2% of the sample.

The material sequenced was PBMCs or T cells enriched from blood (not recorded which). This receptor was taken from a woman in her 30s who had recovered from COVID-19.

The CDR3 region: CASSLRTGENTEAFF. The bases are TGTGCCAGCAGTCTACGGACAGGGGAGAACACTGAAGCTTTCTTT. Rearrangement joined TRBV27 to TRBJ1-1; 9 bases in the middle match TRBD1. Including cysteine and phenylalanine, the CDR3 has 15 amino acids. The CDR3 DNA has 45 bases and is translated from base 1. CDR1 and CDR2 are drawn from the germline V gene (reference sequence): MNHEY, SMNVEV. Trimming takes 5 bases off V and 1 base off J; junction bases not matched to a gene: 5.